The 18 T cell receptor beta chains in this list originate from one sample, sequenced in a study of blood T cell repertoires in COVID-19. Some clones are missing from TCRdb's copy, which holds only in-frame ones; the method was immunoSEQ multiplex PCR. The sample records approximately 150,000 clones, 87% being singletons. The sample comprised peripheral blood. These receptors originate from a woman between 45 and 65 years old with acute or convalescent COVID-19.

The genes are TRBV4-1 and TRBJ2-7; D perhaps matches TRBD1 (6 bases). Germline V gene lookup returns CDR1 MGHRA and CDR2 YSYEKL. The CDR3 contains 14 residues. Deletions cut 1 base from V and 6 bases from J, with 13 bases between. The CDR3 sequence: CASSQGTRGLEQYF. CDR3 nucleotides: TGCGCCAGCAGCCAAGGTACCAGGGGTCTCGAGCAGTACTTC.

This clone was found many times. The rearrangement joins TRBV7-2 to TRBJ1-2; 8 nucleotides match TRBD1. This CDR3 is 15 amino acids long. CDR1 SGHTA and CDR2 FQGNSA come from the germline V gene. Trimming removed 4 bases from V and 3 bases from J; junction bases left unmatched: 7. The DNA for the CDR3 is TGTGCCAGCAGCTGGACCACGGGACAGGACTATGGCTACACCTTC. Its translation is CASSWTTGQDYGYTF.

The chain joins TRBV5-6 to TRBJ1-2, with no clear D. CDR1 SGHDT and CDR2 YYEEEE come from the germline V gene. The CDR3 length is 13 residues. The V and J ends lost 0 bases and 7 bases respectively, with 10 bases between them. CDR3 sequence reads: CASSLVSGVGYTF. The DNA for the CDR3 is TGTGCCAGCAGCTTGGTTAGCGGGGTTGGCTACACCTTC.

This sequence joins TRBV6-5 and TRBJ2-7, with D possibly being TRBD2 (6 bases). With 5 bases removed from V and 0 bases from J, the gap between germline ends came to 14 bases. This CDR3 has 15 residues. The germline V gene encodes CDR1 MNHEY and CDR2 SVGAGI. CDR3 amino acids: CASSTMRRGSYEQYF. The CDR3 DNA follows: TGTGCCAGCAGTACCATGAGGCGGGGCTCCTACGAGCAGTACTTC.

This sequence joins TRBV6-2 or TRBV6-3 and TRBJ2-7; D ambiguous. This CDR3 comprises 13 residues. The germline gives CDR1 MNHEY, CDR2 SVGEGT. V was pared by 0 bases and J by 3 bases, with 6 bases between. CDR3 sequence: CASSYSPSYEQYF. CDR3 DNA: TGTGCCAGCAGTTACTCGCCTAGCTACGAGCAGTACTTC.

The chain recombines TRBV19 with TRBJ1-2; D remains ambiguous. CDR3 length: 16 residues. Germline CDR1 reads LNHDA; CDR2 reads SQIVND (reference sequence). The V end was cut by 4 bases, the J end by 2 bases, with 17 bases between. This CDR3 reads CASSRTPGGINYGYTF. The CDR3 nucleotides are TGTGCCAGTAGTAGGACCCCCGGAGGAATCAACTATGGCTACACCTTC.

The chain joins TRBV5-6 to TRBJ1-1; possible D gene TRBD1, 5 bases. With 7 bases removed from V and 3 bases from J, the gap between germline ends came to 19 bases. The CDR3 loop spans 15 amino acids. Germline V gives CDR1 SGHDT, CDR2 YYEEEE. CDR3 in DNA: TGTGCCAGCTCGGATTGGGCCAGGGCTTACACTGAAGCTTTCTTT. It is translated as CASSDWARAYTEAFF.

V and J are TRBV4-1 and TRBJ2-1; 9 bases are a match to TRBD1. The V and J ends lost 1 base and 8 bases, in that order; junction bases with no gene match: 3. The germline CDR1 and CDR2 sequences are MGHRA and YSYEKL. This CDR3 region has 14 residues. CDR3 sequence: CASSQGTGDYEQFF. The CDR3 bases are TGCGCCAGCAGCCAAGGGACAGGGGACTATGAGCAGTTCTTC.

The chain is built from TRBV19 and TRBJ2-7; 10 positions match TRBD2. In germline, CDR1 is LNHDA, CDR2 SQIVND (reference sequence). Trimming cost V 6 bases and J 1 base; bases outside gene matches: 6. This CDR3 region has 15 residues. CDR3 loop: CASRRGTSVSYEQYF. The CDR3 bases are TGTGCCAGTAGGCGAGGGACTAGCGTTTCCTACGAGCAGTACTTC.

The V gene is TRBV30, the J gene TRBJ1-4, with TRBD1 matching 10 bases. Germline CDR1 is GTSNPN and CDR2 is SVGIG (reference sequence). The trim removed 0 bases at V and 5 bases at J, leaving 6 bases unmatched. This CDR3 is 16 amino acids long. DNA of the CDR3: TGTGCCTGGAGTGTACCAGGGACAGGGGTCAATGAAAAACTGTTTTTT. This sequence encodes CAWSVPGTGVNEKLFF.

The chain couples TRBV7-3 to TRBJ2-2, with TRBD2 matching 9 bases. The J segment lost 7 bases and the V segment lost 6 bases, leaving 6 bases of the junction unmatched. CDR1 is SGHTA and CDR2 is FQGTGA in the germline V gene. The CDR3 covers 14 residues. CDR3 DNA: TGTGCCAGCAGGGTAGCGGGAGCTAACGGGGAGCTGTTTTTT. Its translation is CASRVAGANGELFF.

This clone occurred once. This chain connects TRBV4-1 to TRBJ2-2; possible D gene TRBD1, 5 bases. In germline, CDR1 is MGHRA, CDR2 YSYEKL. This CDR3 is 17 amino acids long. V lost 1 base, J lost 6 bases, and 18 bases lay in between. CDR3 protein: CASSQVRGREGPGELFF. Written as DNA, the CDR3 is TGCGCCAGCAGCCAAGTTAGGGGAAGGGAAGGGCCCGGGGAGCTGTTTTTT.

The rearrangement links TRBV5-4 to TRBJ1-1; D gene ambiguous. The CDR3 spans 13 residues. Germline CDR1 reads SGHNT; CDR2 reads YYREEE (reference sequence). Trimming removed 2 bases at V and 11 bases at J, with 16 bases between. The CDR3 sequence: CASSLDEGYWAFF. CDR3 DNA: TGTGCCAGCAGCTTAGATGAGGGTTACTGGGCTTTCTTT.

This chain connects TRBV6-5 to TRBJ2-1, with 9 nucleotides matching TRBD2. V lost 4 bases, J lost 5 bases, and 9 bases stayed unmatched. Germline CDR1 is MNHEY and CDR2 is SVGAGI. CDR3 length: 16 residues. DNA for the CDR3: TGTGCCAGCAGTTTGAACCCGGGACTAGCCAACAATGAGCAGTTCTTC. The encoded protein is CASSLNPGLANNEQFF.

V and J are TRBV5-6 and TRBJ2-7; TRBD1 matches at 7 bases. Germline V lookup: CDR1 SGHDT, CDR2 YYEEEE. With V trimmed by 4 bases and J by 2 bases, 6 bases remained unmatched. The CDR3 totals 14 residues. The DNA for the CDR3 is TGTGCCAGCAGCACCACAGGGGCCCCCTACGAGCAGTACTTC. As protein: CASSTTGAPYEQYF.

V is TRBV29-1 and J is TRBJ1-4; 9 positions match TRBD1. Per germline, CDR1 SQVTM and CDR2 ANQGSEA. The J segment lost 6 bases and the V segment lost 8 bases, leaving 4 bases of the junction unmatched. This CDR3 spans 12 amino acids. CDR3 nucleotide sequence: TGCAGCCTCCGGGACAGGGATGAAAAACTGTTTTTT. Translated: CSLRDRDEKLFF.

V gene TRBV5-6 combines with J gene TRBJ1-2, with 7 bases aligning to TRBD1. Trimming cost V 4 bases and J 6 bases; bases outside gene matches: 6. Germline lookup yields CDR1 SGHDT and CDR2 YYEEEE. The CDR3 loop spans 13 amino acids. CDR3 in DNA: TGTGCCAGCAGCCCGACAGGGCAAAATGGCTACACCTTC. The encoded protein is CASSPTGQNGYTF.

V gene TRBV3-1 (or the pseudogene TRBV3-2) combines with J gene TRBJ1-1, with D unresolved. CDR3 size: 13 residues. The ends were cut back, 4 bases at V and 6 bases at J, with 12 bases in the middle. In germline, CDR1 is LGHDT, CDR2 YNNKEL (reference sequence). The CDR3 is CASSRGGRPEAFF. The DNA of the CDR3 is TGTGCCAGCAGCCGTGGAGGTCGCCCTGAAGCTTTCTTT.